Listed here is a single T cell receptor beta chain. Its antigen is not identified. Measured with immunoSEQ multiplex PCR; TCRdb has only the in-frame clones, and not every one. The sample includes about 51,000 clones, around 73% of them seen just once. V lost 7 bases and J lost 9, with 20 bases in between. The CDR3 runs 14 residues. Germline CDR1 reads SGHRS; CDR2 reads YFSETQ. Patients with a history of autoimmune disease or on systemic immunosuppression were excluded. The data were taken from a study of OX40 agonist ivuxolimab in advanced cancers. Study details: Three patients got partial responses; one had hepatocellular carcinoma and two had cutaneous melanoma.

Findings of the study overall: CD8+ T cells showed, on average, more clonal expansion than CD4+ cells.

V usage is TRBV5-1 and J usage is TRBJ2-1, with D unclear. Sequenced material: CD4+ or CD8+ T cells sorted from blood, taken in a trial of the OX40 agonist ivuxolimab. The origin of this receptor is an adult with an advanced solid tumor such as melanoma, head and neck, liver or kidney cancer. CDR3 DNA sequence: TGCGCCAGCCGCCCTGCGCACCATGGTAGTGAGCAGTTCTTC. Translation: CASRPAHHGSEQFF.